These 5 T cell receptor beta chains share one sample of origin, sequenced in a study of T-cell reconstitution after alpha-beta-depleted transplantation in children. It was with unique molecular identifiers that the TCRbeta library was prepared. TCRdb reanalysed the PCR reads using MiXCR and keeps one entry per CDR3 protein. Of 220,000 or so distinct CDR3 sequences detected, roughly 8.2% appear once; the ten largest clones hold almost 6.5%. The sample was PBMCs, mostly from graft donor cells, taken 180 days after TCRalphabeta/CD19-depleted stem cell transplant. The receptors shown here come from a male patient younger than 18 who had a stem cell transplant for acute lymphoblastic leukemia, so the T cells may come from the graft donor.

This clonotype was recorded at least ten times. This chain connects TRBV29-1 to TRBJ2-1; TRBD1 or TRBD2 may be the D gene (5 bases each). Trimming removed 0 bases at V and 6 bases at J, with 12 bases between. The CDR3 is made up of 14 amino acids. CDR1 is SQVTM and CDR2 is ANQGSEA in the germline V gene. The CDR3 here is CSVEDLFGANEQFF. DNA for the CDR3: TGCAGCGTTGAAGATCTCTTCGGGGCCAATGAGCAGTTCTTC.

This clonotype came up many times. The chain uses TRBV5-5 and TRBJ2-3, with D unresolved. The CDR3 extends over 16 amino acids. Germline V gene sequence: CDR1 SGHKS, CDR2 YYEKEE (reference sequence). Between the trimmed V and J ends, which lost 0 bases and 4 bases, there was a span of 15 bases. The CDR3, as DNA: TGTGCCAGCAGCTTGGTTGCGAACGTGGGTGCAGATACGCAGTATTTT. As protein: CASSLVANVGADTQYF. Supplemented by reference TRBV5-5 and TRBJ2-3, the full variable domain reads DAGVTQSPTHLIKTRGQQVTLRCSPISGHKSVSWYQQVLGQGPQFIFQYYEKEERGRGNFPDRFSARQFPNYSSELNVNALLLGDSALYLCASSLVANVGADTQYFGPGTRLTVL.

This clonotype was detected ten times or more. The chain employs TRBV20-1 and TRBJ2-4; TRBD1 matches 7 bases. J lost 7 bases, V lost 4 bases, and 10 bases had no gene match. This CDR3 is 14 amino acids long. Germline V gives CDR1 DFQATT, CDR2 SNEGSKA (reference sequence). CDR3 region: CSATKGAGANIQYF. The CDR3 DNA reads as TGCAGTGCTACTAAGGGGGCCGGAGCGAACATTCAGTACTTC.

This clonotype occurred many times. The V call is TRBV20-1, the J call TRBJ2-1; 8 bases match TRBD2. Looked up from germline, CDR1 is DFQATT and CDR2 is SNEGSKA (reference sequence). The CDR3 extends over 15 amino acids. V gave up 3 bases and J gave up 1 base; unmatched junction bases: 5. In DNA form, the CDR3 reads TGCAGTGCTAGCGGGAGGGCCGCGTCCTACAATGAGCAGTTCTTC. This sequence encodes CSASGRAASYNEQFF.

This clonotype appeared many times. The CDR3 DNA reads TGTGCCAGCAGCGCAACAGAGACGCTTGCAACTAATGAAAAACTGTTTTTT. It yields the protein CASSATETLATNEKLFF. The chain carries TRBV7-9 and TRBJ1-4; no clear D gene. The CDR3 is 17 amino acids. V was cut by 5 bases and J by 0 bases, with 16 bases left in between. CDR1 and CDR2 (germline): SEHNR, FQNEAQ (reference sequence).